A selection of T cell receptor beta chains follows, all from one sample in a study of post-analysis software for immune sequencing data. TCRdb re-called the PCR reads through MiXCR, storing one row per CDR3 protein. This sample has a few hundred thousand distinct CDR3 sequences, with 36% found just once. The sequenced sample consisted of blood. The receptor set was obtained from a girl aged 5 to 17 with multiple sclerosis. The CDR3 runs from the conserved cysteine through the conserved F or W. D genes are given only for firm matches. Size values are once, few and many counts, or a class for expanded clones, and some rows have none.

CDR3	DNA	J	V	D	size
CSARDRQGADTQYF	TGCAGTGCTAGAGATAGACAGGGGGCGGATACGCAGTATTTT	TRBJ2-3	TRBV20-1	TRBD1	many
CASSFRAKTFF	TGTGCCAGCAGTTTCAGGGCGAAAACTTTCTTT	TRBJ1-1	TRBV6-5	.	once
CASSQAPTRSGEAFF	TGTGCCAGCAGCCAAGCCCCCACGAGGAGCGGAGAAGCTTTCTTT	TRBJ1-1	TRBV4-2	.	few
CASTRGGGTEAFF	TGTGCCAGCACCCGGGGGGGCGGCACTGAAGCTTTCTTT	TRBJ1-1	TRBV28	.	.
CASSPKGYEQYF	TGTGCCAGCAGCCCCAAGGGCTACGAGCAGTACTTC	TRBJ2-7	TRBV2	.	medium-sized
CASSLGASLNTGELFF	TGTGCCAGCAGCTTAGGGGCTAGCTTGAACACCGGGGAGCTGTTTTTT	TRBJ2-2	TRBV7-2	.	.
CASRQQGINYGYTF	TGTGCCAGCAGACAACAGGGGATTAACTATGGCTACACCTTC	TRBJ1-2	TRBV7-2	TRBD1	many
CASSRAGGGNEQFF	TGTGCCAGCAGCCGTGCCGGGGGGGGCAATGAGCAGTTCTTC	TRBJ2-1	TRBV3-1	TRBD2	few
CASSVTGAGGYTF	TGTGCCAGCAGTGTCACAGGGGCAGGGGGCTACACCTTC	TRBJ1-2	TRBV12-3/TRBV12-4	TRBD1	many
CASSQGLAVRYNEQFF	TGTGCCAGCAGCCAAGGACTAGCGGTGCGATACAATGAGCAGTTCTTC	TRBJ2-1	TRBV3-1	TRBD2	.
CATSSPGTSRAYEQYF	TGTGCCACCAGCAGCCCAGGAACTAGCCGCGCCTACGAGCAGTACTTC	TRBJ2-7	TRBV15	.	.
CASSPLVEGETQYF	TGCGCCAGCAGCCCACTAGTGGAAGGGGAGACCCAGTACTTC	TRBJ2-5	TRBV5-1	.	many
CASRPTSGNEQFF	TGTGCCAGCAGACCCACTAGCGGCAATGAGCAGTTCTTC	TRBJ2-1	TRBV7-3	TRBD2	many
CASSQYRTGVGETQYF	TGTGCCAGCAGTCAATATCGGACAGGGGTTGGTGAGACCCAGTACTTC	TRBJ2-5	TRBV27	TRBD1	many
CASSYSTREKLFF	TGTGCCAGCAGTTACTCGACCAGAGAAAAACTGTTTTTT	TRBJ1-4	TRBV6-6	.	.
CSAPDASTLYGYTF	TGCAGTGCTCCCGACGCCTCCACCCTCTATGGCTACACCTTC	TRBJ1-2	TRBV20-1	.	many